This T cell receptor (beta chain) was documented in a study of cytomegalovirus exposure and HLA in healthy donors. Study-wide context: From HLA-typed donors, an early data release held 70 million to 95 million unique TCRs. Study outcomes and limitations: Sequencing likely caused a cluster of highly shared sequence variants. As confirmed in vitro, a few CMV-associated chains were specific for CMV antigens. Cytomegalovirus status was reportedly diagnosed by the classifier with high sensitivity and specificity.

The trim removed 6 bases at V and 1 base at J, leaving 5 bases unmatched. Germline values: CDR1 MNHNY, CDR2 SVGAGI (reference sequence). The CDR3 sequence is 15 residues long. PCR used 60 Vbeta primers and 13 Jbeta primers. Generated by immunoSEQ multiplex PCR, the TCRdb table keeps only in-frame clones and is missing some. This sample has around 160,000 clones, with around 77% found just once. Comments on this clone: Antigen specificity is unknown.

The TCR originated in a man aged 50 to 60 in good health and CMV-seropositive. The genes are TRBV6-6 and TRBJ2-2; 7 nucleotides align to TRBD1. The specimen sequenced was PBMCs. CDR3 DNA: TGTGCCAGCAGGCCGGGACAGTTGAACACCGGGGAGCTGTTTTTT. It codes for CASRPGQLNTGELFF.